The 9 T cell receptor beta chains given below trace back to one sample, sequenced in a study of blood T cell repertoires in COVID-19. The data were produced by immunoSEQ multiplex PCR, yet TCRdb's version contains in-frame clones alone and is incomplete. The data show about 240,000 clones, roughly 90% seen once. The sequenced sample was peripheral blood. The receptors were gathered from a man in his fifties or sixties who had recovered from COVID-19.

Worth noting for this clone: Other DNA sequences in this specimen translate into the identical CDR3. The V call is TRBV12-3 or TRBV12-4, the J call TRBJ2-7; D is perhaps TRBD2 (5 bases). V lost 5 bases, J lost 4 bases, and 9 bases lay in between. The CDR3 is made up of 12 amino acids. DNA for the CDR3: TGTGCCAGCAGTCGAGGGTCGTACGAGCAGTACTTC. Translated, it gives CASSRGSYEQYF.

The chain employs TRBV10-2 and TRBJ2-7, with TRBD1 identical over 7 bases. The V gene end was trimmed by 7 bases and the J gene end by 7 bases; junction bases not matched to a gene: 19. This CDR3 contains 16 residues. Germline assignment: CDR1 WSHSY and CDR2 SAAADI. The CDR3 DNA is TGCGCCAGCACTAATCCCTTTAATGACAGGGTGATAGAGCAGTACTTC. Translation: CASTNPFNDRVIEQYF.

This chain uses TRBV4-2 with TRBJ1-2, with 9 bases matching TRBD1. This CDR3 has 13 residues. CDR1 and CDR2 (germline): LGHNA, YNFKEQ. Germline trimming cut 4 bases from V and 7 bases from J; bases unmatched to any gene: 4. CDR3 DNA sequence: TGTGCCAGCAGCCTCACAGGGGGCTCTGGCTACACCTTC. Translation gives CASSLTGGSGYTF.

Comments on this clone: Other DNA sequences in the same sample also yield this CDR3. The chain couples TRBV18 to TRBJ1-2; D is undetermined. The CDR3 runs 13 residues. V dropped 2 bases and J dropped 4 bases, with 8 bases sitting between them. The germline CDR1 and CDR2 sequences are KGHSH and LQKENI. The CDR3 DNA reads as TGTGCCAGCTCACCAAGTCGGAGCTATGGCTACACCTTC. This gives the protein CASSPSRSYGYTF.

The chain couples TRBV10-2 to TRBJ1-6; no clear D gene. The germline V gene encodes CDR1 WSHSY and CDR2 SAAADI. V was pared by 3 bases and J by 4 bases, with 10 bases between. This CDR3 is built from 15 residues. The CDR3 sequence: CASSDSGLYNSPLHF. CDR3 DNA sequence: TGCGCCAGCAGTGATAGTGGACTTTATAATTCACCCCTCCACTTT.

The chain joins TRBV5-5 to TRBJ1-5; 9 bases align to TRBD1. The CDR3 has 16 residues. V lost 4 bases to trimming and J lost 6 bases; unmatched junction nucleotides: 11. Germline lookup yields CDR1 SGHKS and CDR2 YYEKEE (reference sequence). CDR3 residues: CASSPSDRGRSQPQHF. CDR3 DNA sequence: TGTGCCAGCAGCCCGAGTGACAGGGGGAGAAGTCAGCCCCAGCATTTT.

This chain uses TRBV6-5 with TRBJ2-7, with D hard to call. Germline loops: CDR1 MNHEY, CDR2 SVGAGI. The CDR3 runs 13 residues. Trimming cost V 6 bases and J 6 bases, with 15 bases left between them. CDR3 amino acids: CASRITRGGEQYF. The CDR3, as DNA: TGTGCCAGCAGAATCACCCGAGGCGGCGAGCAGTACTTC.

This clone was seen just once. This chain connects TRBV5-1 to TRBJ2-2; 9 bases map to TRBD1. CDR1 is SGHRS and CDR2 is YFSETQ in the germline V gene. J gave up 0 bases and V 7 bases, and 4 bases lay outside the gene matches. There are 15 residues in the CDR3. CDR3 region: CASGDRVANTGELFF. In DNA form, the CDR3 reads TGCGCCAGCGGGGACAGGGTCGCGAACACCGGGGAGCTGTTTTTT.

The V gene is TRBV7-5, the J gene TRBJ2-1; the tabulated D call, TRBD2, remains unverified against the DNA. TRBV7-5 is flagged as a pseudogene. This CDR3 has 14 residues. The CDR3 reads CARIAGGPPDEQFF. In nucleotides, the CDR3 is TGTGCCAGAATTGCGGGGGGCCCTCCCGATGAGCAGTTCTTC.